The sample holds one count of the clone carrying this T cell receptor beta chain. The table came from immunoSEQ multiplex PCR; TCRdb's copy has only in-frame clones and leaves some out. The sample records approximately 100,000 clones, 86% being singletons. This sample was included in a study of graft-versus-host responses after intestinal transplantation. This CDR3 has 15 amino acids. After removal of 5 bases from V and 7 bases from J, the junction contained 10 bases not matched to a gene. CDR1 is LNHDA, CDR2 SQIVND, per germline (reference sequence). The sequenced sample was PBMCs, obtained 255 days after intestinal transplant. This TCR derives from a human patient who received an intestinal transplant, so some T cells may come from the graft donor. J is TRBJ2-5 and V is TRBV19; TRBD2 agrees at 10 bases. DNA of the CDR3: TGTGCCAGTAGTCCTAGGACTAGCGGTGATGGGACCCAGTACTTC. Translating it yields CASSPRTSGDGTQYF.